This paragraph reports one TCR beta chain. Its antigen is undetermined. This record belongs to a study of cytomegalovirus exposure and HLA in healthy donors. Study-level background: There were 65 million to 85 million unique TCRs (from HLA-typed donors) in an early data release. Regarding the study as a whole: Differences between HLA loci emerged in a later analysis of TCR association rates, with DRB1 most and HLA-C fewest. Looking again later, the authors saw that most CMV-associated TCR beta chains seemed HLA-restricted.

Germline lookup yields CDR1 SEHNR and CDR2 FQNEAQ (reference sequence). The CDR3 is made up of 14 amino acids. The trim removed 3 bases at V and 4 bases at J, leaving 2 bases unmatched. The PCR employed 60 Vbeta primers together with 13 Jbeta primers. Assay used: immunoSEQ multiplex PCR; TCRdb lists only in-frame clones, some missing. This repertoire includes roughly 50,000 clones. V gene TRBV7-9 combines with J gene TRBJ1-5, with 8 bases fitting TRBD1. Input material: PBMCs. This clonotype originated in a woman aged 40 to 50 in good health and CMV-seronegative. The CDR3 DNA reads as TGTGCCAGCAGCTTTACAGGGGGGAATCAGCCCCAGCATTTT. This sequence encodes CASSFTGGNQPQHF.